A single sample gave rise to the 24 T cell receptor beta chains below, sequenced in a study of shared clonotypes between healthy human individuals. Some clones are missing from TCRdb's copy, which holds only in-frame ones; the method was immunoSEQ multiplex PCR. This sample yields roughly 2.4 million clones, of which around 95% are seen a single time; roughly 0.13% belongs to the top ten. The sequenced sample consisted of naive CD4+ T cells sorted from blood. Subset meaning: CD45RA+ positively selected. These receptors were collected from a man aged 18-30 years in good health.

This chain joins TRBV2 and TRBJ2-2, with a possible D match to TRBD2 (5 bases). Germline CDR1 SNHLY, CDR2 FYNNEI. V lost 4 bases, J lost 7 bases, and 13 bases lay in between. This CDR3 is 14 amino acids long. CDR3 sequence: CASSARDKLGELFF. CDR3 DNA: TGTGCCAGCAGTGCACGGGATAAGCTCGGGGAGCTGTTTTTT.

The gene calls are TRBV21-1 and TRBJ1-3; TRBD1 is the table's D call and was not checked against the DNA. TRBV21-1 is designated a pseudogene. This CDR3 region has 15 residues. CDR3 DNA sequence: TGTGCCAGCAGCACCCAAGGGGGCTTTGGAAACACCATATATTTT. It yields the protein CASSTQGGFGNTIYF.

On this clone: The sample carries other DNA sequences with the same CDR3. The chain is built from TRBV6-1 and TRBJ1-6; unclear D gene. Deletions cut 4 bases from V and 3 bases from J, with 4 bases between. The CDR3 loop spans 13 amino acids. Per germline, CDR1 MNHNS and CDR2 SASEGT. The CDR3, as DNA: TGTGCCAGCAGTGGCCTCTATAATTCACCCCTCCACTTT. This encodes CASSGLYNSPLHF.

The rearrangement joins TRBV7-2 to TRBJ1-4; a possible D gene is TRBD1 (5 bases). The CDR3 sequence is 17 residues long. CDR1 and CDR2 from the germline V gene are SGHTA and FQGNSA. The V end was cut by 1 base, the J end by 0 bases, with 12 bases between. CDR3: CASSLVGTPATNEKLFF. DNA for the CDR3: TGTGCCAGCAGCTTAGTTGGGACCCCAGCAACTAATGAAAAACTGTTTTTT.

This CDR3 reads CASSLSQGYNEKLFF. The CDR3 DNA sequence: TGTGCCAGCAGCTTAAGCCAGGGATATAATGAAAAACTGTTTTTT. This chain uses TRBV7-9 with TRBJ1-4; TRBD1 might be the D (5 bases). Germline assignment: CDR1 SEHNR and CDR2 FQNEAQ (reference sequence). Trimming left V 2 bases short and J 4 bases short, with 11 bases between. This CDR3 is 15 amino acids long.

V usage is TRBV5-1 and J usage is TRBJ2-1, with 9 bases matching TRBD2. Germline lookup yields CDR1 SGHRS and CDR2 YFSETQ. The CDR3 is 16 residues long. With V trimmed by 4 bases and J by 8 bases, 13 bases remained unmatched. CDR3 region: CASSHSASGIWDEQFF. The CDR3 nucleotides are TGCGCCAGCAGCCACTCGGCTAGCGGGATCTGGGATGAGCAGTTCTTC.

CDR3 loop: CASSSGTKNTGELFF. CDR3 nucleotide sequence: TGTGCCAGCAGCTCCGGGACTAAGAACACCGGGGAGCTGTTTTTT. V gene TRBV5-4 combines with J gene TRBJ2-2; 7 bases agree with TRBD2. CDR1 SGHNT and CDR2 YYREEE come from the germline V gene (reference sequence). J gave up 1 base and V 3 bases, and 3 bases lay outside the gene matches. This CDR3 spans 15 amino acids.

The rearrangement joins TRBV7-9 to TRBJ2-5; 13 nucleotides align to TRBD2. J gave up 4 bases and V 4 bases, and 15 bases lay outside the gene matches. Germline lookup yields CDR1 SEHNR and CDR2 FQNEAQ (reference sequence). The CDR3 sequence is 19 residues long. The CDR3 DNA follows: TGTGCCAGCAGCTACCCGCTGACTAGCGGGGGGTATCGGGGAGAGACCCAGTACTTC. It codes for CASSYPLTSGGYRGETQYF.

In nucleotides, the CDR3 is TGTGCCAGCAGTGGGGGCGCGCTTGGGGCCAACGTCCTGACTTTC. Translating gives CASSGGALGANVLTF. The chain is built from TRBV2 and TRBJ2-6; D might be TRBD1 (5 bases). Germline V lookup: CDR1 SNHLY, CDR2 FYNNEI. CDR3 length: 15 amino acids. V dropped 4 bases and J dropped 3 bases, with 10 bases sitting between them.

Of note for this clone: Other DNA sequences from this sample encode an identical CDR3 as well. The rearrangement links TRBV7-2 to TRBJ2-5; 8 bases line up with TRBD2. The CDR3 length is 13 residues. V gave up 2 bases and J gave up 5 bases; unmatched junction bases: 1. Germline CDR1 is SGHTA and CDR2 is FQGNSA. The DNA of the CDR3 is TGTGCCAGCAGCTTACGCGGGAGGGAGACCCAGTACTTC. This gives the protein CASSLRGRETQYF.

This clone was recorded only once. The chain couples TRBV28 to TRBJ2-7, with D unclear. Trimming removed 3 bases at V and 4 bases at J, with 10 bases between. CDR3 length: 13 amino acids. Germline assignment: CDR1 MDHEN and CDR2 SYDVKM. The CDR3 loop is CASSFDKSYEQYF. The CDR3 nucleotides read TGTGCCAGCAGTTTCGACAAATCATACGAGCAGTACTTC.

The rearrangement uses TRBV25-1 and TRBJ2-1; D is unresolved. Germline CDR1 reads MGHDK; CDR2 reads SYGVNS. This CDR3 region has 18 residues. The V and J ends lost 2 bases and 3 bases respectively, with 20 bases between them. For the CDR3, the DNA is TGTGCCAGCAGTGAAAACCCCTCCTTGGGCCGGATCTACAATGAGCAGTTCTTC. It specifies CASSENPSLGRIYNEQFF.

A few counts support this clone. The gene calls are TRBV5-1 and TRBJ1-2; D gene uncertain. Deletions cut 5 bases from V and 2 bases from J, with 10 bases between. The CDR3 is made up of 13 amino acids. The V gene's germline CDR1 is SGHRS and CDR2 YFSETQ. The CDR3 DNA is TGCGCCAGCAGGACGACCGGGAACTATGGCTACACCTTC. Translated: CASRTTGNYGYTF.

The V call is TRBV19, the J call TRBJ1-2, with D possibly matching TRBD1 (5 bases). Germline CDR1 and CDR2: LNHDA and SQIVND (reference sequence). The CDR3 covers 13 residues. V was shortened by 5 bases and J by 4 bases, with 11 bases between the two germline ends. The CDR3 loop is CASSFSGVYGYTF. CDR3 nucleotide sequence: TGTGCCAGTAGTTTCTCGGGGGTCTATGGCTACACCTTC.

CDR3 in DNA: TGTGCCAGCAGTCGGACAGGCTCAAATCAGCCCCAGCATTTT. Protein: CASSRTGSNQPQHF. The chain employs TRBV11-2 and TRBJ1-5, with TRBD1 matching over 7 bases. This CDR3 is 14 amino acids long. The germline V gene encodes CDR1 SGHAT and CDR2 FQNNGV. V trimming: 6 bases; J trimming: 4 bases; junction bases outside the gene matches: 6.

The V and J genes are TRBV9 and TRBJ2-2, with D possibly called TRBD1 or TRBD2 (5 bases each). Germline lookup yields CDR1 SGDLS and CDR2 YYNGEE. V gave up 2 bases and J gave up 0 bases, with 14 bases separating them. The CDR3 loop spans 17 amino acids. DNA of the CDR3: TGTGCCAGCAGCGTTCGGGGCGAGCCCGCGAACACCGGGGAGCTGTTTTTT. Its translation: CASSVRGEPANTGELFF.

V and J are TRBV7-2 and TRBJ2-1; 7 bases fit TRBD2. The CDR3 runs to 19 residues. After removal of 2 bases from V and 3 bases from J, the junction contained 16 bases not matched to a gene. Germline CDR1 and CDR2: SGHTA and FQGNSA. The CDR3 bases are TGTGCCAGCAGCTTAAGTACGCGAGCAGTACTAGCGAGCTACAATGAGCAGTTCTTC. Protein product: CASSLSTRAVLASYNEQFF.

The chain carries TRBV9 and TRBJ2-1; D call uncertain. CDR1 is SGDLS and CDR2 is YYNGEE in the germline V gene. Trimming shortened V by 4 bases and J by 1 base, and 12 bases separated the two germline ends. The CDR3 runs 15 residues. Here the CDR3 reads CASSPGPASYNEQFF. The CDR3 DNA sequence: TGTGCCAGCAGCCCCGGGCCAGCTTCCTACAATGAGCAGTTCTTC.

The chain uses TRBV30 and TRBJ1-4; TRBD1 might be the D (5 bases). The CDR3 loop spans 17 amino acids. Germline assignment: CDR1 GTSNPN and CDR2 SVGIG (reference sequence). V lost 2 bases to trimming and J lost 0 bases, with 16 bases between them. The CDR3 reads CAWSKGRMQTTNEKLFF. The CDR3 DNA follows: TGTGCCTGGAGTAAGGGACGGATGCAAACAACTAATGAAAAACTGTTTTTT. Full variable domain (missing parts from reference TRBV30 and TRBJ1-4): SQTIHQWPATLVQPVGSPLSLECTVEGTSNPNLYWYRQAAGRGLQLLFYSVGIGQISSEVPQNLSASRPQDRQFILSSKKLLLSDSGFYLCAWSKGRMQTTNEKLFFGSGTQLSVL.

This sequence joins TRBV27 and TRBJ2-2, with 8 bases that match TRBD2. V was pared by 6 bases and J by 6 bases, with 6 bases of the junction left unmatched. The CDR3 is made up of 14 amino acids. Per germline, CDR1 MNHEY and CDR2 SMNVEV (reference sequence). CDR3: CASSSTGGPGELFF. CDR3 in DNA: TGTGCCAGCAGCTCCACGGGGGGGCCCGGGGAGCTGTTTTTT.

This sequence joins TRBV5-1 and TRBJ2-5, with D tentatively TRBD2 (6 bases). The CDR3 is made up of 14 amino acids. Trimming removed 3 bases at V and 5 bases at J, with 14 bases between. Looked up from germline, CDR1 is SGHRS and CDR2 is YFSETQ. CDR3 nucleotides: TGCGCCAGCAGCTCTGAAACCACTAGCGAGACCCAGTACTTC. Translation gives CASSSETTSETQYF.

This chain links TRBV10-3 with TRBJ2-3, with 9 bases matching TRBD2. CDR3 length equals 16 residues. The trim removed 5 bases at V and 1 base at J, leaving 7 bases unmatched. Looked up from germline, CDR1 is ENHRY and CDR2 is SYGVKD. The CDR3 here is CAISRDIAGGTDTQYF. The CDR3 nucleotides are TGTGCCATCAGTCGGGATATAGCGGGAGGCACAGATACGCAGTATTTT.

In nucleotides, the CDR3 is TGTGCCAGCAGCCCCAGACTAGCGGGAGAAGGGTACACCGGGGAGCTGTTTTTT. This encodes CASSPRLAGEGYTGELFF. V gene TRBV9 combines with J gene TRBJ2-2; 12 bases match TRBD2. V gave up 4 bases and J gave up 3 bases; unmatched junction bases: 10. The CDR3 runs 18 residues. From germline, CDR1 is SGDLS and CDR2 YYNGEE.

This chain connects TRBV18 to TRBJ1-1, with 7 nucleotides matching TRBD1. Germline-derived CDR1 and CDR2 are KGHSH and LQKENI. This CDR3 region has 15 residues. The trim removed 4 bases at V and 1 base at J, leaving 6 bases unmatched. This chain's CDR3 is CASSLTGTANTEAFF. The CDR3 nucleotides are TGTGCCAGCTCACTAACCGGGACAGCGAACACTGAAGCTTTCTTT.